Given below is one T cell receptor (beta chain) in context. Seattle-derived patients entered the study during active infection and were followed longitudinally. V lost 8 bases to trimming and J lost 1 base; unmatched junction nucleotides: 13. CDR3 length equals 17 residues. As originally analysed: Amplifying reference gene primers gave estimates of nucleated cell counts. The method was immunoSEQ multiplex PCR; TCRdb's version includes in-frame clones alone and lacks a portion of them. That table gives V, J and clone size, and the DNA gave D and trimming. The sample records 150,000 to 180,000 clones, 83% being singletons. The data derive from a study of blood T cell repertoires in COVID-19. Study overall: The United States, Italy and Spain were the sources of the acute and convalescent COVID-19 samples. Nucleic acid was either cDNA or gDNA, and it came from T cells, B-cell-depleted T cells, or PBMCs.

The sequence was obtained from a woman in her sixties or seventies with COVID-19, enrolled during active disease. Material for sequencing was peripheral blood. The gene calls are TRBV6-7 and TRBJ2-2; 7 bases align to TRBD2. TRBV6-7 is an open reading frame whose function is uncertain. CDR3 DNA: TGTGCCAGCGTACCCTACTTTGGCGGGGGGAACACCGGGGAGCTGTTTTTT. This sequence encodes CASVPYFGGGNTGELFF.